This TCR beta chain is drawn from a study of blood T cells in healthy people across ages. Germline assignment: CDR1 MDHEN and CDR2 SYDVKM. V was cut by 6 bases and J by 11 bases, with 19 bases left in between. The CDR3 is 13 amino acids. Broader study findings: The study found TCR beta diversity correlated strongly with naive T cell percentage. Among T cells, TCR beta diversity per million cells dropped roughly linearly as age rose. Expanded clonotype shifts may have been confounded, as the donors had an unknown CMV status.

The second PCR ran roughly 6 to 12 cycles with a sample-barcoded 5' primer and J-beta primers. A single record per CDR3 protein comes from TCRdb applying MiXCR to the 5' RACE reads. The sample consists of roughly 1.4 million distinct CDR3 sequences, around 59% of them appearing once. As concerns this clonotype: Its antigen is not known. Since a much larger clone is just one base distant, this may be a read error.

The amount of total RNA extracted per sample was at least 6 micrograms. The sequence was obtained from a man aged 18 to 35 in good health. This chain links TRBV28 with TRBJ1-2; no reliable D call. The sample consisted of blood. CDR3 in DNA: TGTGCCAGCAGGCGTCAGTTTGAGGAGGTATACACCTTC. It specifies CASRRQFEEVYTF.